The following is a T cell receptor (beta chain) sequence with its context. The antigen is not known. This sample is part of a study of metastatic and nonmetastatic thyroid tumors. Turning to the study itself: Samples came from malignant and benign thyroid patients, and repertoires were compared across blood and tumor or nodule tissue. General study points: Compared with benign nodules, malignant thyroid tumors were reported to have significantly higher TCR beta diversity in both blood and tumor.

Original processing methods: Differences in CDR3 between clinicopathological groups were drawn on to build a classifier intended to discriminate distant-metastatic papillary thyroid cancer patients. TCRdb used MiXCR to call clones anew from the PCR reads. The V and J calls were not made by the authors but by TCRdb's processing. This table holds 15,000 to 25,000 clones, about 25% found once. Thyroid surgery took place with no prior treatment in any patient. V lost 4 bases to trimming and J lost 6 bases; unmatched junction nucleotides: 3. The CDR3 has 12 residues. In germline, CDR1 is SGHAT, CDR2 FQNNGV.

This sequence joins TRBV11-2 and TRBJ2-7; 7 bases line up with TRBD1. The sequence came from a male donor with papillary thyroid cancer or a benign thyroid nodule (not recorded which). Some clones in this sample may be carry-over from other donors' samples. Sample: blood. For the CDR3, the DNA is TGTGCCAGCAGCTGGGCAGGGGGCGAGCAGTACTTC. Its protein product is CASSWAGGEQYF.